This T cell receptor beta chain is from a study of shared T cell receptors in the human thymus. Profiled with immunoSEQ multiplex PCR; TCRdb holds only in-frame clones, not every one. The table shows around 730,000 clones, with 80% to 90% occurring only once. Germline CDR1 reads SGHTA; CDR2 reads FQGNSA. V lost 2 bases to trimming and J lost 1 base; unmatched junction nucleotides: 6. The CDR3 is made up of 16 amino acids. The sample was also reused in another study, on human thymus T cells. That report notes: Donors were healthy Finnish infants having corrective surgery for congenital heart defects. From resections taken during corrective heart surgery, the thymus tissue was obtained.

This rearrangement joins TRBV7-2 to TRBJ1-1, with 8 bases fitting TRBD1. The sequence came from a girl in the first two years of life with a congenital heart defect. Sequencing was performed on thymocytes. The CDR3 DNA reads as TGTGCCAGCAGCTTAAAAGGGACAGGCGGGAACACTGAAGCTTTCTTT. The encoded protein is CASSLKGTGGNTEAFF. The full variable domain, completed using reference TRBV7-2 and TRBJ1-1, is GAGVSQSPSNKVTEKGKDVELRCDPISGHTALYWYRQSLGQGLEFLIYFQGNSAPDKSGLPSDRFSAERTGGSVSTLTIQRTQQEDSAVYLCASSLKGTGGNTEAFFGQGTRLTVV.